Following are 20 T cell receptor beta chains from one sample sequenced in a study of vaccination effects on CD4 cells after COVID-19. Isolation of CD4+ T cells took place after about nine days of culture. Two-dose BNT162b2 or mRNA-1273 vaccination was given to participants. Sequenced by immunoSEQ multiplex PCR; TCRdb stores in-frame clones only, minus some. The sample has tens of thousands of clones, 65% to 80% seen once. These receptors' antigens are unknown. Sequenced here: CD4+ T cells from PBMCs cultured without peptide, sampled after COVID-19 vaccination. These receptors came from a human donor who received a COVID-19 vaccine.

Only one count was recorded for this clone. The J gene is TRBJ2-2, the V gene TRBV9, with 11 positions matching TRBD1. Germline values: CDR1 SGDLS, CDR2 YYNGEE. The CDR3 runs to 17 residues. V shed 4 bases and J 5 bases; nucleotides not matched to a gene: 10. The CDR3 is CASSPRTGGGNTGELFF. The CDR3 DNA sequence: TGTGCCAGCAGCCCACGGACAGGGGGCGGGAATACCGGGGAGCTGTTTTTT.

This rearrangement joins TRBV7-8 to TRBJ1-5; TRBD1 might be the D (5 bases). This CDR3 has 19 amino acids. V was shortened by 2 bases and J by 4 bases, with 24 bases between the two germline ends. Looked up from germline, CDR1 is SGHVS and CDR2 is FQNEAQ. The CDR3 loop is CASSLNLWGSLRGNQPQHF. The CDR3 DNA reads TGTGCCAGCAGCTTAAACTTATGGGGCTCCCTAAGGGGAAATCAGCCCCAGCATTTT.

The V and J genes are TRBV24-1 and TRBJ2-1, with 7 bases matching TRBD1. The CDR3 has 15 amino acids. Looked up from germline, CDR1 is KGHDR and CDR2 is SFDVKD. V lost 9 bases and J lost 0; bases outside the gene matches: 7. CDR3 protein: CATGTVYSSYNEQFF. CDR3 DNA sequence: TGTGCCACCGGGACAGTTTACAGCTCCTACAATGAGCAGTTCTTC.

The chain links TRBV6-5 to TRBJ2-3; D ambiguous. The CDR3 length is 14 residues. Germline V gene sequence: CDR1 MNHEY, CDR2 SVGAGI. The V end was cut by 8 bases, the J end by 1 base, with 13 bases between. This CDR3 is CASRDGRGTDTQYF. CDR3 nucleotide sequence: TGTGCCAGCCGAGATGGACGGGGCACAGATACGCAGTATTTT.

J is TRBJ1-3 and V is TRBV12-3 or TRBV12-4; the D gene is possibly TRBD1 (6 bases). This CDR3 has 13 residues. Trimming removed 10 bases at V and 4 bases at J, with 14 bases between. CDR3 coding DNA: TGTGCCATTCTACGGGGGGCAGGAAACACCATATATTTT. Residues: CAILRGAGNTIYF.

The rearrangement uses TRBV4-2 and TRBJ1-1, with 10 bases matching TRBD1. This CDR3 spans 15 amino acids. CDR1 is LGHNA, CDR2 YNFKEQ, per germline. The V segment lost 1 base and the J segment 6 bases; nucleotides outside the gene matches: 5. The CDR3 reads CASSQVRQGAAEAFF. CDR3 in DNA: TGTGCCAGCAGCCAAGTTAGACAGGGGGCAGCTGAAGCTTTCTTT.

The V gene is TRBV6-5, the J gene TRBJ2-7; D gene ambiguous. Looked up from germline, CDR1 is MNHEY and CDR2 is SVGAGI. V gave up 8 bases and J gave up 4 bases, with 15 bases separating them. This CDR3 comprises 13 residues. The CDR3 DNA is TGTGCCAGCCGCCACTCACCAATTTACGAGCAGTACGTC. It is translated as CASRHSPIYEQYV.

The rearrangement uses TRBV21-1 and TRBJ2-7. TRBV21-1 represents a pseudogene. The CDR3 contains 18 residues. CDR3 sequence: CASSTNFSVCQTSYEQYV. As DNA, the CDR3 is TGTGCCAGCAGCACAAACTTTTCGGTGTGTCAGACCTCCTACGAGCAGTACGTC.

V and J are TRBV24-1 and TRBJ2-1; 7 bases align to TRBD1. This CDR3 region has 16 residues. Looked up from germline, CDR1 is KGHDR and CDR2 is SFDVKD. The V segment lost 1 base and the J segment 9 bases; nucleotides outside the gene matches: 11. In DNA, the CDR3 is TGTGCCACCAGTGATTTTTGGGACAGTTCAGACGGTGAGCAGTTCTTC. This codes for CATSDFWDSSDGEQFF.

The V gene is TRBV6-1, the J gene TRBJ1-1; possible D gene TRBD1, 6 bases. Trimming cost V 0 bases and J 0 bases, with 14 bases left between them. The CDR3 sequence is 17 residues long. Per the germline V gene, CDR1 is MNHNS and CDR2 is SASEGT. CDR3 DNA sequence: TGTGCCAGCAGTGAAGCGCTTCGGGGGCCTATGAACACTGAAGCTTTCTTT. Its protein is CASSEALRGPMNTEAFF.

This chain connects TRBV28 to TRBJ2-7, with a tentative D call TRBD1 (5 bases). Germline V CDR1 and CDR2: MDHEN, SYDVKM. V was trimmed by 1 base and J by 4 bases, leaving 11 bases between them. The CDR3 totals 14 residues. The CDR3 sequence: CASSLSTGKYEQYV. CDR3 nucleotides: TGTGCCAGCAGTTTATCAACAGGCAAATACGAGCAGTACGTC.

This clone turned up a few times. The gene calls are TRBV7-8 and TRBJ2-2; a weak D match, TRBD2 (5 bases). CDR1 SGHVS and CDR2 FQNEAQ come from the germline V gene. The CDR3 has 15 amino acids. V was cut by 7 bases and J by 6 bases, with 18 bases left in between. CDR3 bases: TGTGCCAGCACCATAGATCGGGTCGGGGCCGGGGAGCTGTTTTTT. Amino acids: CASTIDRVGAGELFF.

J is TRBJ2-3 and V is TRBV7-9, with 9 positions matching TRBD1. V was pared by 9 bases and J by 3 bases, with 10 bases of the junction left unmatched. Germline V gene lookup returns CDR1 SEHNR and CDR2 FQNEAQ (reference sequence). The CDR3 runs to 15 residues. CDR3 coding DNA: TGTGCCAGTGGAGATACAGGGGGCCGGACAGATACGCAGTATTTT. Translated: CASGDTGGRTDTQYF.

V gene TRBV3-1 (or the pseudogene TRBV3-2) combines with J gene TRBJ1-2; no reliable D call. The V end lost 5 bases, the J end lost 11 bases, and 18 bases lay between the germline ends. This CDR3 is built from 13 residues. CDR1 is LGHDT, CDR2 YNNKEL, per germline (reference sequence). This CDR3 reads CASSCLGLIKYTF. The CDR3 DNA follows: TGTGCCAGCAGCTGCCTGGGTCTGATTAAATACACCTTC.

The V call is TRBV6-1, the J call TRBJ1-5; D may be TRBD1 (6 bases). The CDR3 consists of 14 residues. Germline CDR1 is MNHNS and CDR2 is SASEGT. Trimming stripped 2 bases from V and 5 bases from J, with 10 bases between. Written as DNA, the CDR3 is TGTGCCAGCAGTGAATACAGGGCGGATCAGCCCCAGCATTTT. It yields the protein CASSEYRADQPQHF.

The CDR3 nucleotides are TGTGCCAGCAGCAAAGGTCGACAGGGCCTTTTGGGGGGCGAGCAGTACGTC. Its translation is CASSKGRQGLLGGEQYV. The chain employs TRBV21-1 and TRBJ2-7; TRBD1 is the table's D call, not checked against the DNA. TRBV21-1 is labeled a pseudogene. The CDR3 length is 17 residues.

This chain connects TRBV18 to TRBJ2-3, with TRBD1 matching 7 bases. CDR1 is KGHSH, CDR2 LQKENI, per germline. The CDR3 is 15 residues long. The junction had 1 base not matched to a gene; V was cut back by 1 base and J by 0 bases. The CDR3, as DNA: TGTGCCAGCTCACCACGGGACAGCAGCACAGATACGCAGTATTTT. Translated: CASSPRDSSTDTQYF.

This clone has only a few counts. The chain recombines TRBV12-3 or TRBV12-4 with TRBJ1-2; D is undetermined. The CDR3 runs to 12 residues. V was trimmed by 8 bases and J by 0 bases, leaving 7 bases between them. CDR3 region: CASSQSNYGYTF. The CDR3 coding sequence is TGTGCCAGCTCACAGTCTAACTATGGCTACACCTTC.

The chain links TRBV2 to TRBJ2-6; no reliable D call. The V end was cut by 6 bases, the J end by 6 bases, with 12 bases between. Germline lookup yields CDR1 SNHLY and CDR2 FYNNEI. The CDR3 is 14 residues long. CDR3 loop: CASSKGSMANVLTF. CDR3 nucleotides: TGTGCCAGCAGCAAAGGTTCAATGGCCAACGTCCTGACTTTC. Filled out from reference TRBV2 and TRBJ2-6, the complete variable domain reads EPEVTQTPSHQVTQMGQEVILRCVPISNHLYFYWYRQILGQKVEFLVSFYNNEISEKSEIFDDQFSVERPDGSNFTLKIRSTKLEDSAMYFCASSKGSMANVLTFGAGSRLTVL.

The J gene is TRBJ2-3, the V gene TRBV2; D is possibly TRBD2 (6 bases). CDR1 is SNHLY, CDR2 FYNNEI, per germline. Trimming cost V 3 bases and J 4 bases, with 29 bases left between them. This CDR3 has 20 amino acids. The CDR3 spells CASSENYSLRRLGEADTQYF. The CDR3 nucleotides are TGTGCCAGCAGTGAGAACTATTCCCTCCGGAGGCTAGGGGAGGCAGATACGCAGTATTTT. The full variable domain, rest sourced from reference TRBV2 and TRBJ2-3, is EPEVTQTPSHQVTQMGQEVILRCVPISNHLYFYWYRQILGQKVEFLVSFYNNEISEKSEIFDDQFSVERPDGSNFTLKIRSTKLEDSAMYFCASSENYSLRRLGEADTQYFGPGTRLTVL.